This entry concerns a single T cell receptor beta chain. Its antigen is not identified. This sample stems from a study of T cell responses to AZD1222 COVID-19 vaccine. Study-wide context: Investigators merged groups given second doses at roughly 4 or roughly 12 weeks.

Clones were sequenced by immunoSEQ multiplex PCR, and TCRdb holds only the in-frame ones, with some missing. The data show 130,000 to 150,000 clones, with 92% seen just once and over 1.5% held by the top ten. Study outcomes and limitations: Regions left unmutated in variants are reportedly the target of nearly half of spike-specific TCRs.

V was shortened by 8 bases and J by 2 bases, with 12 bases between the two germline ends. The CDR3 has 13 residues. The germline CDR1 and CDR2 sequences are WNHNN and SYGVQD (reference sequence). The sequencing used peripheral blood, collected on day 0 of AZD1222 vaccination. The sequence was collected from an adult in good health. The chain is built from TRBV10-1 and TRBJ1-1, with D possibly matching TRBD1 (5 bases). Here the CDR3 DNA reads TGCGCCAGCCAAACAGGACTTAACACTGAAGCTTTCTTT. This encodes CASQTGLNTEAFF.